Below, 23 T cell receptor beta chains from the same sample are listed, as sequenced in a study of blood T cell repertoires in COVID-19. Sequencing used immunoSEQ multiplex PCR; TCRdb keeps in-frame clones, though not all of them. The table has tens of thousands of clones, about nine tenths seen once; the top ten hold more than 0.85%. The sequencing input was peripheral blood. These receptors came from a woman aged 45-65 years in a cohort sampled during active COVID-19.

This chain joins TRBV6-5 and TRBJ1-1, with D hard to call. V was pared by 6 bases and J by 6 bases, with 14 bases between. The CDR3 runs to 13 residues. Germline assignment: CDR1 MNHEY and CDR2 SVGAGI. CDR3 residues: CASSYQVPAEAFF. Written as DNA, the CDR3 is TGTGCCAGCAGCTACCAGGTCCCCGCTGAAGCTTTCTTT.

The chain carries TRBV9 and TRBJ2-3; 11 bases map to TRBD2. V gave up 0 bases and J gave up 0 bases; unmatched junction bases: 0. The CDR3 is 16 residues long. Germline V gives CDR1 SGDLS, CDR2 YYNGEE. This chain's CDR3 is CASSVGTSGSTDTQYF. The CDR3, as DNA: TGTGCCAGCAGCGTAGGGACTAGCGGGAGCACAGATACGCAGTATTTT.

V is TRBV9 and J is TRBJ1-4; D is ambiguous. Germline CDR1 and CDR2: SGDLS and YYNGEE. Trimming left V 0 bases short and J 3 bases short, with 6 bases between. The CDR3 has 14 amino acids. This chain's CDR3 is CASSVGGANEKLFF. The CDR3 DNA reads TGTGCCAGCAGCGTAGGCGGAGCTAATGAAAAACTGTTTTTT.

The rearrangement uses TRBV6-5 and TRBJ1-2; 9 bases map to TRBD1. This CDR3 has 14 amino acids. The germline CDR1 and CDR2 sequences are MNHEY and SVGAGI. The trim removed 6 bases at V and 5 bases at J, leaving 7 bases unmatched. The CDR3 sequence is CASSRDREGYGYTF. The CDR3 DNA is TGTGCCAGCAGCCGGGACAGGGAGGGATATGGCTACACCTTC.

The rearrangement joins TRBV5-6 to TRBJ1-5, with 7 bases aligning to TRBD1. V gave up 4 bases and J gave up 4 bases; unmatched junction bases: 5. Germline V lookup: CDR1 SGHDT, CDR2 YYEEEE. The CDR3 spans 14 residues. The CDR3 region has the DNA TGTGCCAGCAGCGTCCGGGACAGTAATCAGCCCCAGCATTTT. Translated, it gives CASSVRDSNQPQHF.

Only one count was recorded for this clone. This chain uses TRBV7-8 with TRBJ2-3, with 7 bases identical to TRBD2. The J segment lost 2 bases and the V segment lost 2 bases, leaving 7 bases of the junction unmatched. This CDR3 is 16 amino acids long. Per germline, CDR1 SGHVS and CDR2 FQNEAQ. The CDR3 region has the DNA TGTGCCAGCAGCTTAACCGTGCGGGGGAACACAGATACGCAGTATTTT. Translated, it gives CASSLTVRGNTDTQYF.

The genes are TRBV30 and TRBJ2-1; TRBD2 aligns across 7 bases. V gave up 4 bases and J gave up 7 bases; unmatched junction bases: 13. Germline V CDR1 and CDR2: GTSNPN, SVGIG (reference sequence). The CDR3 has 15 amino acids. This CDR3 reads CAWNPGGTRVNEQFF. CDR3 nucleotide sequence: TGTGCCTGGAACCCGGGAGGTACCAGGGTGAATGAGCAGTTCTTC. The whole variable domain, filled in from reference TRBV30 and TRBJ2-1, reads SQTIHQWPATLVQPVGSPLSLECTVEGTSNPNLYWYRQAAGRGLQLLFYSVGIGQISSEVPQNLSASRPQDRQFILSSKKLLLSDSGFYLCAWNPGGTRVNEQFFGPGTRLTVL.

V is TRBV28 and J is TRBJ1-2; D possibly corresponds to TRBD1 (5 bases). The V and J ends lost 2 bases and 1 base respectively, with 17 bases between them. The CDR3 runs 17 residues. Germline CDR1 and CDR2: MDHEN and SYDVKM. The CDR3 loop is CASSLKGVWTGNYGYTF. The CDR3 coding sequence is TGTGCCAGCAGTTTAAAAGGGGTGTGGACGGGTAACTATGGCTACACCTTC.

The genes are TRBV11-1 and TRBJ1-1; possibly TRBD1 for D (5 bases). Deletions cut 5 bases from V and 0 bases from J, with 13 bases between. The CDR3 is made up of 15 amino acids. Germline CDR1 and CDR2: SGHAT and FQDESV (reference sequence). The CDR3 loop reads CASSQIQTVNTEAFF. CDR3 bases: TGTGCCAGCAGCCAGATTCAGACAGTGAACACTGAAGCTTTCTTT. The full variable domain, its missing parts supplied by reference TRBV11-1 and TRBJ1-1, is EAEVAQSPRYKITEKSQAVAFWCDPISGHATLYWYRQILGQGPELLVQFQDESVVDDSQLPKDRFSAERLKGVDSTLKIQPAELGDSAMYLCASSQIQTVNTEAFFGQGTRLTVV.

This chain links TRBV5-1 with TRBJ1-1, with TRBD1 matching 8 bases. J gave up 5 bases and V 2 bases, and 5 bases lay outside the gene matches. The CDR3 sequence is 14 residues long. The V gene's germline CDR1 is SGHRS and CDR2 YFSETQ. Here the CDR3 reads CASSFQDRVTEAFF. For the CDR3, the DNA is TGCGCCAGCAGCTTTCAGGACAGGGTAACTGAAGCTTTCTTT.

The chain employs TRBV7-9 and TRBJ2-1, with TRBD2 identical over 14 bases. The V segment lost 4 bases and the J segment 12 bases; nucleotides outside the gene matches: 8. From germline, CDR1 is SEHNR and CDR2 FQNEAQ (reference sequence). The CDR3 has 15 residues. The CDR3 region has the DNA TGTGCCAGCAGCTCACCGGGACTAGCGGGAGTCTGGCAGTTCTTC. This codes for CASSSPGLAGVWQFF. Full variable domain (remainder filled in from reference TRBV7-9 and TRBJ2-1): DTGVSQNPRHKITKRGQNVTFRCDPISEHNRLYWYRQTLGQGPEFLTYFQNEAQLEKSRLLSDRFSAERPKGSFSTLEIQRTEQGDSAMYLCASSSPGLAGVWQFFGPGTRLTVL.

The chain employs TRBV27 and TRBJ1-5, with 9 bases matching TRBD1. The germline V gene encodes CDR1 MNHEY and CDR2 SMNVEV (reference sequence). V lost 8 bases to trimming and J lost 7 bases; unmatched junction nucleotides: 12. The CDR3 runs to 15 residues. CDR3 DNA sequence: TGTGCCAGCCGGCCCTGGACAGGGGACGGGCAGCCCCAGCATTTT. Translation gives CASRPWTGDGQPQHF.

This chain connects TRBV27 to TRBJ2-7, with D possibly TRBD2 on 5 matching bases. CDR1 is MNHEY, CDR2 SMNVEV, per germline (reference sequence). The CDR3 consists of 16 residues. The V and J ends lost 5 bases and 3 bases respectively, with 20 bases between them. CDR3 in DNA: TGTGCCAGCAGTCGGGGTTCCTCAATCGGATTCTACGAGCAGTACTTC. Protein sequence: CASSRGSSIGFYEQYF.

V and J are TRBV19 and TRBJ2-7; 9 positions agree with TRBD2. V shed 1 base and J 5 bases; nucleotides not matched to a gene: 9. CDR1 LNHDA and CDR2 SQIVND come from the germline V gene (reference sequence). CDR3 length: 16 residues. CDR3 residues: CASSIGGREGLDEQYF. CDR3 coding DNA: TGTGCCAGTAGTATAGGAGGGCGGGAGGGCCTCGACGAGCAGTACTTC. The full variable domain, rest sourced from reference TRBV19 and TRBJ2-7, is DGGITQSPKYLFRKEGQNVTLSCEQNLNHDAMYWYRQDPGQGLRLIYYSQIVNDFQKGDIAEGYSVSREKKESFPLTVTSAQKNPTAFYLCASSIGGREGLDEQYFGPGTRLTVT.

J is TRBJ2-7 and V is TRBV18; 10 bases agree with TRBD2. CDR3 length: 15 residues. The V gene end was trimmed by 0 bases and the J gene end by 5 bases; junction bases not matched to a gene: 4. CDR1 is KGHSH, CDR2 LQKENI, per germline. The CDR3 reads CASSPPASGSNEQYF. DNA for the CDR3: TGTGCCAGCTCACCACCGGCTAGCGGGAGCAACGAGCAGTACTTC.

This rearrangement joins TRBV5-1 to TRBJ2-7; 7 bases align to TRBD1. CDR1 is SGHRS, CDR2 YFSETQ, per germline. The ends lost 5 bases at V and 0 bases at J; junction bases unmatched: 5. This CDR3 region has 14 residues. The CDR3: CASRSGTASYEQYF. Written as DNA, the CDR3 is TGCGCCAGCAGGTCCGGGACAGCCTCCTACGAGCAGTACTTC.

J is TRBJ2-7 and V is TRBV30; the match to TRBD2 covers 11 bases. The V gene's germline CDR1 is GTSNPN and CDR2 SVGIG (reference sequence). After removal of 0 bases from V and 9 bases from J, the junction contained 13 bases not matched to a gene. The CDR3 contains 16 residues. In DNA, the CDR3 is TGTGCCTGGAGTGTACCCCTGACTAGCGGGAAGGCGGGGCAGTACTTC. It codes for CAWSVPLTSGKAGQYF.

V usage is TRBV18 and J usage is TRBJ1-3; D may be TRBD1 (5 bases). V was clipped by 6 bases and J by 0 bases, with 12 bases between them. CDR1 KGHSH and CDR2 LQKENI come from the germline V gene. This CDR3 comprises 15 residues. DNA of the CDR3: TGTGCCAGCTCCGATGGGAGGGGCTCTGGAAACACCATATATTTT. Its protein is CASSDGRGSGNTIYF. The complete variable domain, with remaining parts taken from reference TRBV18 and TRBJ1-3, reads NAGVMQNPRHLVRRRGQEARLRCSPMKGHSHVYWYRQLPEEGLKFMVYLQKENIIDESGMPKERFSAEFPKEGPSILRIQQVVRGDSAAYFCASSDGRGSGNTIYFGEGSWLTVV.

The J gene is TRBJ2-2, the V gene TRBV6-5; TRBD1 matches 10 bases. The CDR3 is 15 amino acids. Germline values: CDR1 MNHEY, CDR2 SVGAGI. V gave up 8 bases and J gave up 7 bases; unmatched junction bases: 10. CDR3 nucleotide sequence: TGTGCCAGCCATCCACGACAGGGGGCGTACGGGGAGCTGTTTTTT. Its translation: CASHPRQGAYGELFF.

The chain has TRBV5-6 and TRBJ2-7; a weak D match, TRBD2 (6 bases). Germline CDR1 is SGHDT and CDR2 is YYEEEE. The V end lost 7 bases, the J end lost 2 bases, and 16 bases lay between the germline ends. The CDR3 runs 14 residues. This CDR3 reads CASGGGPRPYEQYF. CDR3 sequence (DNA): TGTGCCAGCGGAGGAGGGCCCCGGCCCTACGAGCAGTACTTC. Combining the CDR3 with reference TRBV5-6 and TRBJ2-7 gives the whole variable domain DAGVTQSPTHLIKTRGQQVTLRCSPKSGHDTVSWYQQALGQGPQFIFQYYEEEERQRGNFPDRFSGHQFPNYSSELNVNALLLGDSALYLCASGGGPRPYEQYFGPGTRLTVT.

V and J are TRBV30 and TRBJ1-2; weak D call: TRBD1 (5 bases). Germline CDR1 and CDR2: GTSNPN and SVGIG (reference sequence). Between the trimmed V and J ends, which lost 4 bases and 6 bases, there was a span of 24 bases. The CDR3 contains 16 residues. CDR3 region: CAWKPLARESGDGYTF. As DNA, the CDR3 is TGTGCCTGGAAGCCCTTAGCACGCGAGTCGGGGGATGGCTACACCTTC.

This clone was picked up one time. The gene calls are TRBV19 and TRBJ2-7, with 7 bases identical to TRBD1. CDR1 and CDR2 from the germline V gene are LNHDA and SQIVND (reference sequence). CDR3 length: 13 amino acids. V lost 10 bases to trimming and J lost 6 bases; unmatched junction nucleotides: 12. The CDR3 region is CATRLTGTAEQYF. The CDR3 DNA reads TGTGCCACCAGATTAACAGGGACAGCCGAGCAGTACTTC.

The J gene is TRBJ2-7, the V gene TRBV28; 7 bases map to TRBD1. Germline CDR1 MDHEN, CDR2 SYDVKM. This CDR3 comprises 14 residues. Losses at the gene ends were 9 bases for V and 4 bases for J; bases not matched to a gene: 12. The CDR3 region has the DNA TGTGCCAGTGAGGTAACAGGGGCAGGGTACGAGCAGTACTTC. It specifies CASEVTGAGYEQYF.